The next 22 T cell receptor beta chains were all read from a single sample in a study of cytomegalovirus exposure and HLA in healthy donors. PCR involved 60 Vbeta and 13 Jbeta primers. Profiling relied on immunoSEQ multiplex PCR, and the TCRdb table lists in-frame clones only, not all of them. The table lists 140,000 to 150,000 clones, around 67% of them singletons, with 1.5% to 2% in the top ten. Sequenced material: PBMCs. All receptors derive from a woman between 18 and 29 years old in good health and CMV-seronegative.

The chain is built from TRBV11-2 and TRBJ2-2; D gene unclear. The CDR3 is 12 residues long. Germline CDR1 is SGHAT and CDR2 is FQNNGV. The V end was cut by 0 bases, the J end by 8 bases, with 4 bases between. CDR3 sequence reads: CASSLDLGELFF. CDR3 DNA sequence: TGTGCCAGCAGCTTAGATCTGGGGGAGCTGTTTTTT.

This chain joins TRBV27 and TRBJ1-2; no firm D call. Germline CDR1 MNHEY, CDR2 SMNVEV (reference sequence). V was cut by 0 bases and J by 4 bases, with 9 bases left in between. This CDR3 is built from 14 residues. In nucleotides, the CDR3 is TGTGCCAGCAGTTTATCGGCAGGAAGCTATGGCTACACCTTC. Translation: CASSLSAGSYGYTF.

V is TRBV11-2 and J is TRBJ2-7; TRBD1 aligns across 9 bases. Germline lookup yields CDR1 SGHAT and CDR2 FQNNGV. CDR3 length equals 14 residues. The V and J ends lost 5 bases and 4 bases, in that order; junction bases with no gene match: 6. The CDR3 sequence: CASSATGGSYEQYV. The CDR3 bases are TGTGCCAGCAGCGCGACAGGGGGTTCTTACGAGCAGTACGTC.

The chain carries TRBV28 and TRBJ1-2; D perhaps matches TRBD1 (6 bases). CDR1 is MDHEN, CDR2 SYDVKM, per germline. Trimming stripped 6 bases from V and 0 bases from J, with 20 bases between. This CDR3 spans 17 amino acids. The CDR3 nucleotides read TGTGCCAGCAGCTCCCCTGGACAGCTTCGAGCTAACTATGGCTACACCTTC. Protein product: CASSSPGQLRANYGYTF.

The CDR3: CASSLAVGQPYEQYF. In DNA form, the CDR3 reads TGCGCCAGCAGCTTGGCCGTGGGACAGCCCTACGAGCAGTACTTC. The chain employs TRBV5-1 and TRBJ2-7; 7 bases match TRBD1. Germline V gene data show CDR1 as SGHRS and CDR2 as YFSETQ. The CDR3 has 15 amino acids. The trim removed 0 bases at V and 2 bases at J, leaving 5 bases unmatched. Based on the CDR3 plus reference TRBV5-1 and TRBJ2-7, the full variable domain is KAGVTQTPRYLIKTRGQQVTLSCSPISGHRSVSWYQQTPGQGLQFLFEYFSETQRNKGNFPGRFSGRQFSNSRSEMNVSTLELGDSALYLCASSLAVGQPYEQYFGPGTRLTVT.

In this sample, this clone turned up a few times. This chain links TRBV7-2 with TRBJ1-1; TRBD1 matches 9 bases. The CDR3 length is 15 residues. With V trimmed by 5 bases and J by 3 bases, 7 bases remained unmatched. Germline-derived CDR1 and CDR2 are SGHTA and FQGNSA. The CDR3 protein is CASSVTGTGHTEAFF. In nucleotides, the CDR3 is TGTGCCAGCAGCGTTACCGGGACAGGGCACACTGAAGCTTTCTTT.

This clone was counted between two and nine times. J is TRBJ2-3 and V is TRBV28; weak D call: TRBD2 (6 bases). This CDR3 is 14 amino acids long. CDR1 and CDR2 (germline): MDHEN, SYDVKM. The V and J ends lost 7 bases and 6 bases respectively, with 17 bases between them. In nucleotides, the CDR3 is TGTGCCAGCACTACGGGGGTCAGCGCCGATACGCAGTATTTT. Encoded protein: CASTTGVSADTQYF.

The chain has TRBV7-6 and TRBJ2-2, with 7 bases that match TRBD1. Losses at the gene ends were 0 bases for V and 6 bases for J; bases not matched to a gene: 4. CDR1 SGHVS and CDR2 FNYEAQ come from the germline V gene. This CDR3 is built from 15 residues. The CDR3 sequence is CASSLAGGLSGELFF. CDR3 nucleotide sequence: TGTGCCAGCAGCTTAGCAGGGGGCCTGTCCGGGGAGCTGTTTTTT.

The rearrangement joins TRBV5-8 to TRBJ1-1; D is perhaps TRBD1 (5 bases). This CDR3 comprises 11 residues. V lost 4 bases and J 10 bases, leaving 11 bases between the germline ends. Germline assignment: CDR1 SGHTS and CDR2 YDEGEE. The CDR3, as DNA: TGTGCCAGCAGCGGGGAAGGGGCAGCTTTCTTT. Protein product: CASSGEGAAFF.

The gene calls are TRBV7-8 and TRBJ1-1, with D unclear. CDR1 and CDR2 from the germline V gene are SGHVS and FQNEAQ. There are 16 residues in the CDR3. Between the trimmed V and J ends, which lost 0 bases and 0 bases, there was a span of 11 bases. CDR3 nucleotide sequence: TGTGCCAGCAGCTTAGCGGCAGGTTTTATGAACACTGAAGCTTTCTTT. Translation gives CASSLAAGFMNTEAFF.

This clone was counted a single time. J is TRBJ2-1 and V is TRBV7-2, with D possibly being TRBD2 (6 bases). Germline CDR1 reads SGHTA; CDR2 reads FQGNSA. CDR3 length: 19 amino acids. Trimming shortened V by 5 bases and J by 1 base, and 24 bases separated the two germline ends. This CDR3 reads CASSIGLLINFGSYNEQFF. The CDR3 DNA sequence: TGTGCCAGCAGCATTGGACTATTAATAAATTTCGGGTCCTACAATGAGCAGTTCTTC. The entire variable domain, with the rest obtained from reference TRBV7-2 and TRBJ2-1, is as follows: GAGVSQSPSNKVTEKGKDVELRCDPISGHTALYWYRQSLGQGLEFLIYFQGNSAPDKSGLPSDRFSAERTGGSVSTLTIQRTQQEDSAVYLCASSIGLLINFGSYNEQFFGPGTRLTVL.

The rearrangement links TRBV7-3 to TRBJ2-6; the D is unclear. The CDR3 runs to 13 residues. The germline gives CDR1 SGHTA, CDR2 FQGTGA. V shed 2 bases and J shed 4 bases, with 3 bases lying between them. For the CDR3, the DNA is TGTGCCAGCAGCTTAGAGGGGGCCAACGTCCTGACTTTC. Encoded protein: CASSLEGANVLTF. Complete variable domain (other parts from reference TRBV7-3 and TRBJ2-6): GAGVSQTPSNKVTEKGKYVELRCDPISGHTALYWYRQSLGQGPEFLIYFQGTGAADDSGLPNDRFFAVRPEGSVSTLKIQRTERGDSAVYLCASSLEGANVLTFGAGSRLTVL.

The chain has TRBV5-4 and TRBJ1-6; D may be TRBD1 (6 bases). Per germline, CDR1 SGHNT and CDR2 YYREEE (reference sequence). V lost 6 bases to trimming and J lost 1 base, with 17 bases between them. The CDR3 length is 17 residues. As DNA, the CDR3 is TGTGCCAGCAACCCATCGGAAGGGGGTTCCTATAATTCACCCCTCCACTTT. This encodes CASNPSEGGSYNSPLHF.

V is TRBV19 and J is TRBJ1-1; no clear D gene. CDR3 length: 13 amino acids. Germline V gives CDR1 LNHDA, CDR2 SQIVND (reference sequence). Trimming cost V 1 base and J 5 bases, with 8 bases left between them. CDR3 amino acids: CASSIVRETEAFF. CDR3 nucleotides: TGTGCCAGTAGTATAGTAAGGGAGACTGAAGCTTTCTTT.

The chain uses TRBV6-5 and TRBJ1-4, with 9 bases aligning to TRBD1. The germline CDR1 and CDR2 sequences are MNHEY and SVGAGI. The CDR3 totals 15 residues. With V trimmed by 5 bases and J by 7 bases, 8 bases remained unmatched. The CDR3 spells CASSRGQGLAEKLFF. In DNA form, the CDR3 reads TGTGCCAGCAGTCGGGGACAGGGCTTGGCTGAAAAACTGTTTTTT.

This clone was picked up a small number of times. The junction differs from germline at one of its ends, possibly a read error. This chain links TRBV6-5 with TRBJ1-2, with 8 bases aligning to TRBD1. The CDR3 is 14 residues long. CDR1 is MNHEY and CDR2 is SVGAGI in the germline V gene. This CDR3 reads CVSSPDRVGYGYTF. CDR3 DNA sequence: TGTGTCAGCAGCCCGGACAGGGTGGGCTATGGCTACACCTTC.

The chain recombines TRBV29-1 with TRBJ2-7; TRBD1 agrees at 7 bases. Germline CDR1 SQVTM, CDR2 ANQGSEA. The CDR3 runs to 12 residues. Trimming cost V 1 base and J 3 bases; bases outside gene matches: 0. The CDR3 protein is CSVEGDSYEQYF. The CDR3 bases are TGCAGCGTTGAAGGGGACAGCTACGAGCAGTACTTC.

This CDR3 reads CASSLGPQGPGNTIYF. CDR3 nucleotides: TGTGCCAGCAGCTTGGGGCCACAGGGGCCTGGAAACACCATATATTTT. The chain combines TRBV7-2 with TRBJ1-3; 7 nucleotides line up with TRBD1. CDR1 is SGHTA and CDR2 is FQGNSA in the germline V gene. Trimming took 3 bases from V and 2 from J; bases not matched to a gene: 7. This CDR3 comprises 16 residues. Complete variable domain (other parts from reference TRBV7-2 and TRBJ1-3): GAGVSQSPSNKVTEKGKDVELRCDPISGHTALYWYRQSLGQGLEFLIYFQGNSAPDKSGLPSDRFSAERTGGSVSTLTIQRTQQEDSAVYLCASSLGPQGPGNTIYFGEGSWLTVV.

The chain couples TRBV11-3 to TRBJ1-1, with 7 bases lining up with TRBD1. CDR3 length equals 13 residues. Germline V lookup: CDR1 SGHNT, CDR2 YENEEA. The junction had 4 bases not matched to a gene; V was cut back by 3 bases and J by 6 bases. DNA for the CDR3: TGTGCCAGCAGCTTCGGGCAGGGGGCTGAAGCTTTCTTT. This codes for CASSFGQGAEAFF.

The chain uses TRBV18 and TRBJ1-2, with 10 bases that match TRBD1. The germline V gene encodes CDR1 KGHSH and CDR2 LQKENI. V lost 4 bases to trimming and J lost 2 bases; unmatched junction nucleotides: 10. The CDR3 has 17 amino acids. DNA of the CDR3: TGTGCCAGCTCACTTCATCCCGGGACAGGGGAAAACTATGGCTACACCTTC. Translated, it gives CASSLHPGTGENYGYTF.

The V call is TRBV5-1, the J call TRBJ2-3, with 9 nucleotides matching TRBD2. V was pared by 2 bases and J by 2 bases, with 3 bases of the junction left unmatched. The germline V gene encodes CDR1 SGHRS and CDR2 YFSETQ. This CDR3 has 15 amino acids. The CDR3 reads CASSLIAGVTDTQYF. The CDR3 DNA is TGCGCCAGCAGCTTAATAGCGGGGGTCACAGATACGCAGTATTTT.

The V and J genes are TRBV7-4 and TRBJ1-5; the D gene is possibly TRBD1 (5 bases). V was pared by 5 bases and J by 9 bases, with 17 bases between. Germline assignment: CDR1 SGHVT and CDR2 SQSDAQ. CDR3 size: 14 residues. The CDR3 spells CASSPGQGLRPQHF. The CDR3 DNA reads TGTGCCAGCAGCCCAGGACAAGGCTTGAGGCCCCAGCATTTT.